The subject of this entry is one TCR beta chain. Its antigen is unknown. Amplified TCR beta CDR3 regions derived from RNA transcripts. Primed by the HTBI set, a first-round RT-PCR was run on the TCR CDR3. A single record per CDR3 protein comes from TCRdb applying MiXCR to the multiplex PCR reads. The data hold some 460,000 distinct CDR3 sequences, with 15% to 18% observed a single time. The V end lost 5 bases, the J end lost 7 bases, and 15 bases lay between the germline ends. Germline-derived CDR1 and CDR2 are SGHTA and FQGNSA. The CDR3 contains 13 residues. This sample was taken from a study of T cells in Graves' hyperthyroidism and ophthalmopathy. Study-wide points: Ophthalmopathy onset followed model prediction by a median around 6.6 months.

The sample consisted of blood. The source is a woman aged 18-30 years with Graves' hyperthyroidism. The chain combines TRBV7-2 with TRBJ2-7, with D perhaps matching TRBD2 (5 bases). CDR3 DNA sequence: TGTGCCAGCAGCCTCGACATCTCGGGGGAGCAGTACTTC. Its protein is CASSLDISGEQYF.